The clone carrying this T cell receptor beta chain was observed a handful of times. What it recognizes is unknown. Unique molecular identifiers were incorporated during preparation of the TCRbeta library. TCRdb re-called the PCR reads through MiXCR, storing one row per CDR3 protein. Among about 70,000 distinct CDR3 sequences, under 13% were seen once, and the ten largest hold around 14%. Germline loops: CDR1 SGHRS, CDR2 YFSETQ. The CDR3 spans 14 residues. Deletions cut 6 bases from V and 4 bases from J, with 16 bases between. These data belong to a study of T-cell reconstitution after alpha-beta-depleted transplantation in children. General study findings and limits: Approximately two months post-transplant, alpha-beta T cells reportedly originated from several hundred expanded graft clones. When one year had passed after transplant, most T-cell counts and diversity came from newly produced T cells. Several patients had high TCRbeta diversity at day 60; it came from surviving recipient T cells and thymic progenitors.

The origin of this receptor is a boy aged 5-17 years with acute myeloid leukemia, due to receive a stem cell transplant. This rearrangement joins TRBV5-1 to TRBJ1-2, with D possibly being TRBD1 (5 bases). The starting material was PBMCs, obtained before TCRalphabeta/CD19-depleted stem cell transplant. Written as DNA, the CDR3 is TGCGCCAGCACCTGGGGGTACGGCGGCTATGGCTACACCTTC. This encodes CASTWGYGGYGYTF.